Following are 32 T cell receptor beta chains from one sample sequenced in a study of blood T cell repertoires in COVID-19. The repertoire was sequenced with immunoSEQ multiplex PCR; TCRdb's copy has only in-frame clones and lacks some. Of 120,000 to 150,000 clones in the sample, roughly 82% are singletons; the top ten hold around 5%. Sequenced sample: peripheral blood. The receptors originated from a human donor in a cohort sampled during active COVID-19.

The gene calls are TRBV10-3 and TRBJ2-7; D is ambiguous. The germline V gene encodes CDR1 ENHRY and CDR2 SYGVKD. Trimming pared 0 bases from V and 1 base from J, leaving 10 bases between. The CDR3 contains 15 residues. CDR3 DNA sequence: TGTGCCATCAGTGAGTCGGGCGCGCCGTCCTACGAGCAGTACGTC. It yields the protein CAISESGAPSYEQYV.

This clone has a single count. The J gene is TRBJ2-5, the V gene TRBV30; the match to TRBD2 covers 7 bases. The CDR3 loop spans 12 amino acids. Trimming removed 4 bases from V and 5 bases from J; junction bases left unmatched: 4. Looked up from germline, CDR1 is GTSNPN and CDR2 is SVGIG (reference sequence). CDR3 DNA: TGTGCCTGGATTGCGGGAGCGGAGACCCAGTACTTC. It translates to CAWIAGAETQYF.

The chain is built from TRBV7-2 and TRBJ1-5, with D perhaps TRBD1 (6 bases). Germline lookup yields CDR1 SGHTA and CDR2 FQGNSA. V gave up 4 bases and J gave up 0 bases, with 19 bases separating them. This CDR3 comprises 18 residues. CDR3 DNA sequence: TGTGCCAGCAGCTCCGGAGAGGTCAGGGGCTATAGCAATCAGCCCCAGCATTTT. Translation gives CASSSGEVRGYSNQPQHF.

V and J are TRBV2 and TRBJ2-1, with TRBD2 identical over 14 bases. Germline lookup yields CDR1 SNHLY and CDR2 FYNNEI. The trim removed 4 bases at V and 3 bases at J, leaving 5 bases unmatched. The CDR3 runs to 17 residues. CDR3 coding DNA: TGTGCCAGCAGTGCCAGACTAGCGGGAGGGGGCTACAATGAGCAGTTCTTC. This gives the protein CASSARLAGGGYNEQFF. The whole variable domain, filled in from reference TRBV2 and TRBJ2-1, reads EPEVTQTPSHQVTQMGQEVILRCVPISNHLYFYWYRQILGQKVEFLVSFYNNEISEKSEIFDDQFSVERPDGSNFTLKIRSTKLEDSAMYFCASSARLAGGGYNEQFFGPGTRLTVL.

This clone was detected a few times. V is TRBV7-9 and J is TRBJ2-6; 7 bases map to TRBD1. J was trimmed by 4 bases and V by 5 bases; bases with no gene match: 14. This CDR3 has 18 residues. CDR1 is SEHNR, CDR2 FQNEAQ, per germline (reference sequence). The CDR3 DNA reads as TGTGCCAGCAGCCCGGGGTATCACAGGGGCCCCGGGGCCAACGTCCTGACTTTC. Translating gives CASSPGYHRGPGANVLTF.

The CDR3 DNA follows: TGCGCCAGCAGCTTGGGGGAGGGGCGCCAAGAGACCCAGTACTTC. Translated, it gives CASSLGEGRQETQYF. This chain connects TRBV5-1 to TRBJ2-5, with 7 bases lining up with TRBD2. CDR3 length equals 15 residues. V was pared by 0 bases and J by 1 base, with 3 bases of the junction left unmatched. Looked up from germline, CDR1 is SGHRS and CDR2 is YFSETQ.

The J gene is TRBJ2-5, the V gene TRBV11-2, with 9 bases fitting TRBD2. V shed 1 base, J shed 5 bases, and the junction held 5 bases outside the gene matches. The CDR3 has 15 residues. Germline V lookup: CDR1 SGHAT, CDR2 FQNNGV. The CDR3 loop reads CASSLVLAGAETQYF. The CDR3 DNA follows: TGTGCCAGCAGCTTAGTTTTAGCGGGAGCGGAGACCCAGTACTTC.

V usage is TRBV2 and J usage is TRBJ2-3, with 10 bases that match TRBD1. This CDR3 is built from 17 residues. The germline gives CDR1 SNHLY, CDR2 FYNNEI. J lost 4 bases, V lost 1 base, and 8 bases had no gene match. For the CDR3, the DNA is TGTGCCAGCAGTGAAGGACAGGGGGCATATCAGGCAGATACGCAGTATTTT. Its translation: CASSEGQGAYQADTQYF.

The chain uses TRBV12-3 or TRBV12-4 and TRBJ2-7; D is possibly TRBD1 (5 bases). The CDR3 covers 13 residues. V gave up 1 base and J gave up 4 bases, with 8 bases separating them. For the CDR3, the DNA is TGTGCCAGCAGTTTAGGACAGCTTTACGAGCAGTACTTC. This codes for CASSLGQLYEQYF.

This rearrangement joins TRBV5-1 to TRBJ1-1; no clear D. CDR3 length: 17 residues. Germline CDR1 SGHRS, CDR2 YFSETQ. V lost 1 base and J 1 base, leaving 17 bases between the germline ends. CDR3 sequence: CASSLTRGWTGNTEAFF. The CDR3 DNA sequence: TGCGCCAGCAGCTTGACCCGGGGATGGACGGGGAACACTGAAGCTTTCTTT.

This sequence joins TRBV24-1 and TRBJ1-2; TRBD1 matches at 8 bases. With V trimmed by 2 bases and J by 6 bases, 1 base remained unmatched. The CDR3 covers 13 residues. Per the germline V gene, CDR1 is KGHDR and CDR2 is SFDVKD. This CDR3 is CATSDSGGDGYTF. In DNA, the CDR3 is TGTGCCACCAGTGATTCAGGGGGCGATGGCTACACCTTC.

The genes are TRBV12-5 and TRBJ1-4; D possibly corresponds to TRBD1 (6 bases). V lost 4 bases and J lost 0, with 9 bases in between. Germline CDR1 reads LGHNT; CDR2 reads FRNRAP. The CDR3 is 15 amino acids. CDR3 DNA sequence: TGTGCTAGTGGTTCTACAGGGTCAACTAATGAAAAACTGTTTTTT. It specifies CASGSTGSTNEKLFF.

This chain links TRBV5-6 with TRBJ1-2; D might be TRBD1 (5 bases). CDR3 length: 14 amino acids. V lost 5 bases to trimming and J lost 0 bases, with 11 bases between them. Germline CDR1 reads SGHDT; CDR2 reads YYEEEE. CDR3 bases: TGTGCCAGCAGTTCCGACAGCACTAACTATGGCTACACCTTC. Its translation is CASSSDSTNYGYTF.

The gene calls are TRBV6-2 or TRBV6-3 and TRBJ2-7; TRBD2 is a possible D gene (6 bases). Trimming took 6 bases from V and 5 from J, leaving 17 bases between them. The CDR3 runs to 14 residues. Germline lookup yields CDR1 MNHEY and CDR2 SVGEGT. CDR3 sequence reads: CASSLGPGDHEQYV. CDR3 in DNA: TGTGCCAGCAGCCTAGGACCGGGAGACCACGAGCAGTACGTC.

This chain links TRBV4-2 with TRBJ2-2; TRBD1 matches at 7 bases. CDR3 length equals 15 residues. Germline V gene data show CDR1 as LGHNA and CDR2 as YNFKEQ. The V gene end was trimmed by 3 bases and the J gene end by 4 bases; junction bases not matched to a gene: 5. The CDR3 is CASSQPGQSTGELFF. For the CDR3, the DNA is TGTGCCAGCAGCCAGCCGGGACAGAGCACCGGGGAGCTGTTTTTT.

This sequence joins TRBV7-2 and TRBJ2-5, with D possibly being TRBD2 (6 bases). Germline-derived CDR1 and CDR2 are SGHTA and FQGNSA. Trimming removed 5 bases from V and 4 bases from J, with 17 bases in between. The CDR3 loop spans 15 amino acids. In DNA form, the CDR3 reads TGTGCCAGCAGCCGCCGATCGGGAGCGGGAGAGACCCAGTACTTC. Its protein is CASSRRSGAGETQYF. Combining the CDR3 with reference TRBV7-2 and TRBJ2-5 gives the whole variable domain GAGVSQSPSNKVTEKGKDVELRCDPISGHTALYWYRQSLGQGLEFLIYFQGNSAPDKSGLPSDRFSAERTGGSVSTLTIQRTQQEDSAVYLCASSRRSGAGETQYFGPGTRLLVL.

CDR3 DNA: TGTGCCAGTCCAACGGGAGATACGCAGTATTTT. Translating gives CASPTGDTQYF. This rearrangement joins TRBV19 to TRBJ2-3; D unclear. The CDR3 length is 11 residues. V was clipped by 8 bases and J by 5 bases, with 8 bases between them. CDR1 and CDR2 from the germline V gene are LNHDA and SQIVND (reference sequence).

The rearrangement links TRBV7-9 to TRBJ2-2; 9 bases fit TRBD1. The germline V gene has CDR1 SEHNR and CDR2 FQNEAQ (reference sequence). With 5 bases clipped from V and 6 bases from J, the junction kept 7 bases outside the gene matches. The CDR3 is 15 amino acids. The CDR3 region is CASSRRGQGAGELFF. As DNA, the CDR3 is TGTGCCAGCAGCCGGAGGGGACAGGGAGCCGGGGAGCTGTTTTTT.

The chain couples TRBV30 to TRBJ1-4; 7 bases agree with TRBD1. In germline, CDR1 is GTSNPN, CDR2 SVGIG (reference sequence). V shed 2 bases and J 8 bases; nucleotides not matched to a gene: 5. The CDR3 has 13 amino acids. The CDR3 is CAWSTGDAEKLFF. As DNA, the CDR3 is TGTGCCTGGAGTACAGGGGATGCAGAAAAACTGTTTTTT.

The rearrangement uses TRBV3-1 (or the pseudogene TRBV3-2) and TRBJ1-4; 10 nucleotides agree with TRBD1. Germline V gene lookup returns CDR1 LGHDT and CDR2 YNNKEL (reference sequence). The length of the CDR3 is 17 residues. V dropped 4 bases and J dropped 3; count of bases not matched to a gene: 8. The CDR3: CASSPPLGQGANEKLFF. The CDR3 DNA reads as TGTGCCAGCAGCCCTCCCCTTGGACAGGGGGCTAATGAAAAACTGTTTTTT.

V usage is TRBV29-1 and J usage is TRBJ1-1, with D maybe TRBD1 (6 bases). Germline lookup yields CDR1 SQVTM and CDR2 ANQGSEA. The CDR3 is 11 amino acids. The V gene lost 7 bases and the J gene lost 7 bases, with 13 bases spanning the gap. CDR3 protein: CSAHLQGEAFF. In DNA, the CDR3 is TGCAGCGCTCATCTACAGGGTGAAGCTTTCTTT.

The V and J genes are TRBV28 and TRBJ2-5; D is perhaps TRBD1 (6 bases). Trimming cost V 5 bases and J 0 bases, with 19 bases left between them. Per germline, CDR1 MDHEN and CDR2 SYDVKM. The CDR3 extends over 17 amino acids. The CDR3 DNA sequence: TGTGCCAGCAGTCCCCTCCCGGGACAAATAAACCAAGAGACCCAGTACTTC. Translated, it gives CASSPLPGQINQETQYF. Complete variable domain (other parts from reference TRBV28 and TRBJ2-5): DVKVTQSSRYLVKRTGEKVFLECVQDMDHENMFWYRQDPGLGLRLIYFSYDVKMKEKGDIPEGYSVSREKKERFSLILESASTNQTSMYLCASSPLPGQINQETQYFGPGTRLLVL.

V gene TRBV5-1 combines with J gene TRBJ1-5; TRBD1 is a possible D gene (5 bases). With 4 bases removed from V and 1 base from J, the gap between germline ends came to 12 bases. The CDR3 spans 15 residues. Germline CDR1 and CDR2: SGHRS and YFSETQ. CDR3 DNA: TGCGCCAGCAGCCGGGGCGGGGGAAGCAATCAGCCCCAGCATTTT. This gives the protein CASSRGGGSNQPQHF. Looking up the rest from reference TRBV5-1 and TRBJ1-5 gives the full variable domain: KAGVTQTPRYLIKTRGQQVTLSCSPISGHRSVSWYQQTPGQGLQFLFEYFSETQRNKGNFPGRFSGRQFSNSRSEMNVSTLELGDSALYLCASSRGGGSNQPQHFGDGTRLSIL.

The chain is built from TRBV28 and TRBJ2-2, with D possibly matching TRBD2 (6 bases). This CDR3 is built from 15 residues. Trimming took off 3 bases at V and 0 bases at J, with 8 bases between the two ends. The V gene's germline CDR1 is MDHEN and CDR2 SYDVKM. In nucleotides, the CDR3 is TGTGCCAGCAGTTTGGCTAGCGCGAACACCGGGGAGCTGTTTTTT. Translation gives CASSLASANTGELFF.

This chain connects TRBV11-2 to TRBJ2-3; D perhaps matches TRBD2 (6 bases). V dropped 1 base and J dropped 2 bases, with 7 bases sitting between them. The germline CDR1 and CDR2 sequences are SGHAT and FQNNGV. CDR3 length: 14 amino acids. CDR3 nucleotides: TGTGCCAGCAGCTTAGGCGGGAACACAGATACGCAGTATTTT. This encodes CASSLGGNTDTQYF.

CDR3 DNA sequence: TGCAGCGTCGGACTAGCGGGAGGGCCGAATGAGCAGTTCTTC. Its protein product is CSVGLAGGPNEQFF. The chain employs TRBV29-1 and TRBJ2-1; 15 bases are shared with TRBD2. V was clipped by 6 bases and J by 7 bases; unmatched bases: 4. Per germline, CDR1 SQVTM and CDR2 ANQGSEA. The length of the CDR3 is 14 residues.

The chain combines TRBV12-3 or TRBV12-4 with TRBJ1-2; D possibly corresponds to TRBD1 (5 bases). The germline V and J ends were trimmed by 7 bases and 8 bases, with 14 bases remaining between them. The CDR3 extends over 12 amino acids. In DNA, the CDR3 is TGTGCCAGCACCGCGCGACAGCGCGGCTACACCTTC. This codes for CASTARQRGYTF.

The chain couples TRBV29-1 to TRBJ2-7; possible D gene TRBD1, 5 bases. Germline V lookup: CDR1 SQVTM, CDR2 ANQGSEA. Deletions cut 7 bases from V and 1 base from J, with 8 bases between. CDR3 length equals 11 residues. The CDR3 spells CSGQISYEQYF. Here the CDR3 DNA reads TGCAGCGGACAGATTTCCTACGAGCAGTACTTC.

J is TRBJ2-7 and V is TRBV5-1; the match to TRBD1 covers 7 bases. CDR3 size: 14 residues. In germline, CDR1 is SGHRS, CDR2 YFSETQ. After removal of 4 bases from V and 4 bases from J, the junction contained 8 bases not matched to a gene. The CDR3 bases are TGCGCCAGCAGCCAAGGGGACAGTAGTTACGAGCAGTACTTC. Translation: CASSQGDSSYEQYF.

V usage is TRBV4-1 and J usage is TRBJ2-5; 9 bases map to TRBD2. The CDR3 covers 17 residues. J gave up 1 base and V 3 bases, and 9 bases lay outside the gene matches. Germline values: CDR1 MGHRA, CDR2 YSYEKL. CDR3 sequence: CASSQVTSGWRQETQYF. The CDR3 DNA is TGCGCCAGCAGCCAGGTTACTAGCGGGTGGCGCCAAGAGACCCAGTACTTC.

The chain carries TRBV2 and TRBJ2-5; D is possibly TRBD2 (5 bases). Trimming shortened V by 0 bases and J by 2 bases, and 10 bases separated the two germline ends. Per the germline V gene, CDR1 is SNHLY and CDR2 is FYNNEI. The CDR3 runs 15 residues. CDR3 sequence reads: CASSEARGPQETQYF. As DNA, the CDR3 is TGTGCCAGCAGTGAAGCCCGAGGGCCGCAAGAGACCCAGTACTTC.

The J gene is TRBJ2-1, the V gene TRBV7-6; 15 bases fit TRBD2. V shed 1 base and J 4 bases; nucleotides not matched to a gene: 8. Germline V gene lookup returns CDR1 SGHVS and CDR2 FNYEAQ. There are 19 residues in the CDR3. This CDR3 is CASSLGGLAGGPPYNEQFF. In DNA form, the CDR3 reads TGTGCCAGCAGCTTAGGAGGACTAGCGGGGGGGCCGCCTTACAATGAGCAGTTCTTC.